The T cell receptor (beta chain) under discussion was sequenced for a study of response to subunit inactivated influenza vaccine. Study conclusions and caveats: Only a handful of new T cells, the authors suggested, are recruited with each seasonal influenza vaccination.

Via MiXCR, TCRdb re-called the RT-PCR reads, giving one row per CDR3 protein. The sample has about 780,000 distinct CDR3 sequences, approximately 18% seen once. This clonotype was seen a few times. The antigen is undetermined. The germline V gene has CDR1 MNHEY and CDR2 SVGEGT. V lost 7 bases and J 4 bases, leaving 13 bases between the germline ends. The CDR3 length is 13 residues. This material consisted of PBMCs from blood, taken more than 4 days after vaccination. The sequence derives from a man in his forties or fifties who received an inactivated influenza vaccine. This rearrangement joins TRBV6-2 or TRBV6-3 to TRBJ1-2; no clear D. The CDR3 bases are TGTGCCAGCAATCTACCGCGTCCCTATGGCTACACCTTC. Protein sequence: CASNLPRPYGYTF.